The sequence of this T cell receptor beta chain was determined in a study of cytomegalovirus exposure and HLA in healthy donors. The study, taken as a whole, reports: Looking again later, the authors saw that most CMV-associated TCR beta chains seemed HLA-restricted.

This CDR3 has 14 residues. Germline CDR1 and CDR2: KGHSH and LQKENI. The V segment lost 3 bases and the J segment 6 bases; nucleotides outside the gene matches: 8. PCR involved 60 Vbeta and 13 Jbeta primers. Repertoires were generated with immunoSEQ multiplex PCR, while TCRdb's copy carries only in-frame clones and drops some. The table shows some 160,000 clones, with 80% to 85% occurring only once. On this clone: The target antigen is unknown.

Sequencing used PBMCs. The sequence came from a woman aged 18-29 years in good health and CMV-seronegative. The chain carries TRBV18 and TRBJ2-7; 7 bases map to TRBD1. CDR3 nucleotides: TGTGCCAGCTCACCCCAGACAGGGTATAGCGAGCAGTACTTC. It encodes CASSPQTGYSEQYF.